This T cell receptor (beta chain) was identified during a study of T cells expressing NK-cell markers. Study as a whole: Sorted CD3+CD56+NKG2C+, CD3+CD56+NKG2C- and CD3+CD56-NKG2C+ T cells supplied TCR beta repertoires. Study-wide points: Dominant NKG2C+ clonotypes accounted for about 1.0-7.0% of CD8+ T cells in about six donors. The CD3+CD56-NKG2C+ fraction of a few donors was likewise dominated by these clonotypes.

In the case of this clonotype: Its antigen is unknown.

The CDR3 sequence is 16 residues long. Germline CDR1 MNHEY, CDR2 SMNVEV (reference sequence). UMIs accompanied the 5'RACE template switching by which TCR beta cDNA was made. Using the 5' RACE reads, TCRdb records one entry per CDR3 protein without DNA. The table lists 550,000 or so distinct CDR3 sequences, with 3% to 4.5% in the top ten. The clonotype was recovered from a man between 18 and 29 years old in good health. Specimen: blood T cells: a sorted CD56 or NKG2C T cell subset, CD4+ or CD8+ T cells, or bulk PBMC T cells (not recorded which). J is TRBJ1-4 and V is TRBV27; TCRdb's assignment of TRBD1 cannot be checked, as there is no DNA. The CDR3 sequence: CASSITFPGPNEKLFF.